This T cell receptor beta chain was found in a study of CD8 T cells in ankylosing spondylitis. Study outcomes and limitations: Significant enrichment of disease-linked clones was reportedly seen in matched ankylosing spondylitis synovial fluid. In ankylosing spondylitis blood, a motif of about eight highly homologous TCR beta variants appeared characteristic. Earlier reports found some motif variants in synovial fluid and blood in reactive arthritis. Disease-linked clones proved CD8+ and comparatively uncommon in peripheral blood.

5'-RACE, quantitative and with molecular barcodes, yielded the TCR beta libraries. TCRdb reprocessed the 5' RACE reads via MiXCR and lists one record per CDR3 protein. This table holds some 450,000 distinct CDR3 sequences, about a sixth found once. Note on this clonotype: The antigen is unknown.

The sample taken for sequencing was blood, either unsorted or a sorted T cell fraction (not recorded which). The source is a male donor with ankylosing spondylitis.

The chain's CDR3 is CASSYSRGARGGTYNEQFF. The CDR3 nucleotides read TGTGCCAGCAGTTACTCGAGAGGAGCTAGGGGGGGCACGTACAATGAGCAGTTCTTC. V gene TRBV6-5 combines with J gene TRBJ2-1, with a tentative D call TRBD2 (7 bases). The germline V gene encodes CDR1 MNHEY and CDR2 SVGAGI. This CDR3 has 19 amino acids. Trimming pared 0 bases from V and 4 bases from J, leaving 22 bases between.